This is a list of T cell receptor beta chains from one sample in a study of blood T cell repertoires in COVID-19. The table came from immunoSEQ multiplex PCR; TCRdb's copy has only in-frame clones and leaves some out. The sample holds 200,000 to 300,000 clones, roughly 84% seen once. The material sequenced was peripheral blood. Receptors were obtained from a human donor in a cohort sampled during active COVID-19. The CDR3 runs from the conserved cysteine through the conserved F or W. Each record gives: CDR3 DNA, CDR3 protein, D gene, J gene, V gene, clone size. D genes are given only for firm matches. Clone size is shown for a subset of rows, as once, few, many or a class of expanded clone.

TGTGTGGTTACCCGGGACAGGGTTAACAACGAGCAGTACTTC | CVVTRDRVNNEQYF | TRBD1 | TRBJ2-7 | TRBV28 | NA
TGTGCCAGCAGTACATTCGGGACAGGGGGTTTTGAAGCTTTCTTT | CASSTFGTGGFEAFF | TRBD1 | TRBJ1-1 | TRBV27 | once
TGTGCCAGCAGTTTCCGTCCAAGCTATGAGCAGTTCTTC | CASSFRPSYEQFF | NA | TRBJ2-1 | TRBV28 | NA
TGTGCCAGCTCACCCGGGACAGCAAGAAATTCACCCCTCCACTTT | CASSPGTARNSPLHF | TRBD1 | TRBJ1-6 | TRBV18 | NA
TGTGCCAGCAGTTACGGTCTAGCGGGGACCCAGTACTTC | CASSYGLAGTQYF | TRBD2 | TRBJ2-5 | TRBV6-5 | NA
TGTGCCCCCCACCCCAATTCGTCCGGGACAGCAAATCTGTTGAATGGCTACACCTTC | CAPHPNSSGTANLLNGYTF | TRBD1 | TRBJ1-2 | TRBV6-4 | NA
TGTGCCAGCAGCTTGGCTGTCTCTACGAACACCGGGGAGCTGTTTTTT | CASSLAVSTNTGELFF | NA | TRBJ2-2 | TRBV5-4 | NA
TGCGCCAGCAGCCCCCTAGGACAGGGAATCACAGATACGCAGTATTTT | CASSPLGQGITDTQYF | TRBD1 | TRBJ2-3 | TRBV5-1 | NA
TGTGCCAGCAGCCAAGGGCCGGGACTAGTTGAGACCCAGTACTTC | CASSQGPGLVETQYF | TRBD2 | TRBJ2-5 | TRBV3-1/TRBV3-2 | NA
TGCGCCAGCAGTTGGACTAGCGGGAGTGGGGGTGAGCAGTTCTTC | CASSWTSGSGGEQFF | TRBD2 | TRBJ2-1 | TRBV5-1 | NA
TGCGCCAGCAGCTTGCCTAGCGGGACCTACGAGCAGTACTTC | CASSLPSGTYEQYF | TRBD2 | TRBJ2-7 | TRBV5-1 | NA
TGCGCCAGCAGTAGGACTAGCGTCCAAGAGACCCAGTACTTC | CASSRTSVQETQYF | TRBD2 | TRBJ2-5 | TRBV5-1 | NA
TGTGCTAGCAGCTTATCCCCTTGGGACACAGCCTACGAGCAGTACTTC | CASSLSPWDTAYEQYF | NA | TRBJ2-7 | TRBV7-7 | NA
TGCGCCAGCAGCAATAGCGGGAGAACGTTTGGAAACATTCAGTACTTC | CASSNSGRTFGNIQYF | TRBD2 | TRBJ2-4 | TRBV10-2 | NA
TGTGCCAGTAGTATCGGGGACAGGATCCAGCCCCAGCATTTT | CASSIGDRIQPQHF | TRBD1 | TRBJ1-5 | TRBV19 | NA
TGTGCCAGTAGTATCAGGGGAATGCAGTACTTC | CASSIRGMQYF | NA | TRBJ2-7 | TRBV19 | NA
TGCGCCAGCAGCCACCAGGGTTTTAGGTCTGAAGCTTTCTTT | CASSHQGFRSEAFF | NA | TRBJ1-1 | TRBV4-1 | NA
TGTGCCAGCAAAGGCGGTGCGACTAGCACCGGGGAGCTGTTTTTT | CASKGGATSTGELFF | NA | TRBJ2-2 | TRBV27 | once
TGTGCCAGCAGCCCGGGACTAGCGGGCACTATACCGAACACCGGGGAGCTGTTTTTT | CASSPGLAGTIPNTGELFF | TRBD2 | TRBJ2-2 | TRBV3-1/TRBV3-2 | NA
TGCGCCAGCAGCTTGGATCCAGGGGACTACAATGAGCAGTTCTTC | CASSLDPGDYNEQFF | NA | TRBJ2-1 | TRBV5-1 | NA
TGTGCCAGCAGCTTATTCCCTAGCGGGAGTGGGAATGAGCAGTTCTTC | CASSLFPSGSGNEQFF | TRBD2 | TRBJ2-1 | TRBV11-2 | NA
TGTGCCAGCAGCTCCGAGGGGGCGAGTGAAAAACTGTTTTTT | CASSSEGASEKLFF | TRBD1 | TRBJ1-4 | TRBV7-9 | once
TGCGCCAGCAGCAAAAACAGGGCGCCCTATGGCTACACCTTC | CASSKNRAPYGYTF | NA | TRBJ1-2 | TRBV5-1 | few
TGTGCCAGCAGCCAAGACTCCAGCTCTGGGGCCAACGTCCTGACTTTC | CASSQDSSSGANVLTF | NA | TRBJ2-6 | TRBV4-2 | NA
TGCGCCAGCAGCCCGGCGGCGGGCAATGAGCAGTTCTTC | CASSPAAGNEQFF | NA | TRBJ2-1 | TRBV5-1 | NA
TGCGCCAGCAGCCCAACAGGACAGGAGGAAAAACTGTTTTTT | CASSPTGQEEKLFF | TRBD1 | TRBJ1-4 | TRBV4-1 | NA
TGTGCCAGCAGCCAGTCCTCGGAGCAGTACTTC | CASSQSSEQYF | NA | TRBJ2-7 | TRBV3-1/TRBV3-2 | NA
TGTGCCAGCAGTCGCACAGGCGCGGATCAGCCCCAGCATTTT | CASSRTGADQPQHF | NA | TRBJ1-5 | TRBV6-5 | NA
TGTGCCAGCAGTTACGTAGGACAGGGAATGGCGAACACTGAAGCTTTCTTT | CASSYVGQGMANTEAFF | TRBD1 | TRBJ1-1 | TRBV6-2/TRBV6-3 | NA
TGTGCCAGCAGCCAGGGGGCATCTAGCTCCTACGAGCAGTACTTC | CASSQGASSSYEQYF | TRBD1 | TRBJ2-7 | TRBV11-2 | NA
TGTGCCAGCAGTTACGGGACAGGGGTCACTGAAGCTTTCTTT | CASSYGTGVTEAFF | TRBD1 | TRBJ1-1 | TRBV6-5 | NA
TGTGCCACCGGGGGACCAGGACAGGGCAGTGAAGAGCAGTACTTC | CATGGPGQGSEEQYF | TRBD1 | TRBJ2-7 | TRBV15 | NA
TGTGCCACCAGTGATCGGACTAGCGGGGGGGCGGGGGCCCAGTACTTC | CATSDRTSGGAGAQYF | TRBD2 | TRBJ2-5 | TRBV24-1 | NA
TGTGCCAGCAGTGATCAGGGGGCCCCATCGGCCCAGCATTTT | CASSDQGAPSAQHF | TRBD1 | TRBJ1-5 | TRBV6-6 | NA
TGTGCCAGCAGCCAAGACAGGGCTGCACCCCTCCACTTT | CASSQDRAAPLHF | NA | TRBJ1-6 | TRBV3-1/TRBV3-2 | NA
TGTGCCAGCAGCCCGGCTATGACTAGCGGGCTACAAGAGACCCAGTACTTC | CASSPAMTSGLQETQYF | TRBD2 | TRBJ2-5 | TRBV3-1/TRBV3-2 | few
TGCGCCAGCAGCCAAGATGGGGGGGGGTGGACTGAAGCTTTCTTT | CASSQDGGGWTEAFF | NA | TRBJ1-1 | TRBV4-3 | NA
TGCGCCAGCAGCTTGGCGGGACAGGTCAACGAGCAGTACTTC | CASSLAGQVNEQYF | TRBD1 | TRBJ2-7 | TRBV5-1 | NA
TGTGCCAGCAGTATCTGGACAGGGGGACTACATGGCTACACCTTC | CASSIWTGGLHGYTF | TRBD1 | TRBJ1-2 | TRBV28 | NA
TGTGCCAGCAGCTTCTTCCTCCCCTCGAACACTGAAGCTTTCTTT | CASSFFLPSNTEAFF | NA | TRBJ1-1 | TRBV6-5 | NA
TGTGCCAGCAGCGCAAAAAACAGGGTGATAAACACCGGGGAGCTGTTTTTT | CASSAKNRVINTGELFF | NA | TRBJ2-2 | TRBV5-4 | NA
TGCAGCGTCGATCAGGGAAGAAGACAGTACTTC | CSVDQGRRQYF | NA | TRBJ2-7 | TRBV29-1 | few
TGTGCCAGCAGCCCAAACGACAGGGGGTTGAGGGCTTTCTTT | CASSPNDRGLRAFF | TRBD1 | TRBJ1-1 | TRBV14 | NA
TGTGCCAGCACACAACTGATGGGCGGCTACACCTTC | CASTQLMGGYTF | NA | TRBJ1-2 | TRBV11-2 | few
TGTGCCAGCAGCGTAGGGGGGGACTCCTCCTACGAGCAGTACTTC | CASSVGGDSSYEQYF | NA | TRBJ2-7 | TRBV9 | once